The present T cell receptor (beta chain) was sequenced within a study of human T cells and chemical hapten exposure. The time point: pre-sensitization, week 0. Stated treatment: therapeutic diphenylcyclopropenone sensitization with weekly scalp DPC. This clonotype was seen a handful of times. TCRdb fed the RACE reads into MiXCR, producing one record per CDR3 protein. The sample comprises 300,000 to 450,000 distinct CDR3 sequences, around 5.5% of which are singletons, and 7% to 10% rests with the top ten. Sequenced material: whole blood, taken in connection with sensitization to the hapten diphenylcyclopropenone (DPC). The receptor comes from a woman in her late teens or twenties with alopecia areata. Some clones in this sample may be carry-over from other donors' samples.

CDR3 in amino acids: CATSLSHGSNQPQHF. In DNA form, the CDR3 reads TGTGCCACCAGCCTCTCACACGGTAGCAATCAGCCCCAGCATTTT. The V call is TRBV15, the J call TRBJ1-5, with no clear D. Trimming pared 5 bases from V and 0 bases from J, leaving 11 bases between. The germline CDR1 and CDR2 sequences are LNHNV and YYDKDF (reference sequence). This CDR3 has 15 residues.